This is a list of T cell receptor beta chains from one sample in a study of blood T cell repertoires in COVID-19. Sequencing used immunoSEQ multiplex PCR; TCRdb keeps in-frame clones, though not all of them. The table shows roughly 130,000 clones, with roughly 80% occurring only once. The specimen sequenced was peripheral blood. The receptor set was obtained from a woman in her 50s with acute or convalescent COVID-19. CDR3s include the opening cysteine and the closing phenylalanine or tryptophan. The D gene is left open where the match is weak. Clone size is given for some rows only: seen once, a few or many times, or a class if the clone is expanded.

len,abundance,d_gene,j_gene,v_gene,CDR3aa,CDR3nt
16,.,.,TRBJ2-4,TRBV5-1,CASSLGEDSAKNIQYF,TGCGCCAGCAGCTTGGGGGAGGATTCGGCCAAAAACATTCAGTACTTC
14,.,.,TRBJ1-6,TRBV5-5,CASSLSRVNSPLHF,TGTGCCAGCAGCTTGAGCAGGGTAAATTCACCCCTCCACTTT
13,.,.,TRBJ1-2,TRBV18,CASSPDSSYLYTF,TGTGCCAGCTCACCAGACAGTTCCTATCTCTACACCTTC
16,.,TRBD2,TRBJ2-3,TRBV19,CASSIAGGGSTDTQYF,TGTGCCAGTAGTATAGCAGGCGGGGGGAGCACAGATACGCAGTATTTT
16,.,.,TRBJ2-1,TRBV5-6,CASSLGTLGAYNEQFF,TGTGCCAGCAGCTTGGGAACATTAGGGGCTTACAATGAGCAGTTCTTC
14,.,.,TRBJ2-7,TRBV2,CASSDGGKLYEQYF,TGTGCCAGCAGTGACGGGGGTAAACTCTACGAGCAGTACTTC
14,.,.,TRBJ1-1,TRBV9,CASSPQSGNTEAFF,TGTGCCAGCAGTCCCCAATCAGGGAACACTGAAGCTTTCTTT
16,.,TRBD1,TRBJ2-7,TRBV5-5,CASSLYPGQGVYEQYF,TGTGCCAGCAGCTTGTACCCGGGACAGGGGGTGTACGAGCAGTACTTC
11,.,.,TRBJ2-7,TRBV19,CASRENYEQYF,TGTGCCAGCAGGGAAAACTACGAGCAGTACTTC
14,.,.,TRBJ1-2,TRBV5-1,CASSLAGADNGYTF,TGCGCCAGCAGCTTAGCTGGGGCAGACAATGGCTACACCTTC
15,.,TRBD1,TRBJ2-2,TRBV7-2,CASSTRTGRAGELFF,TGTGCCAGCAGCACTCGGACAGGGCGGGCCGGGGAGCTGTTTTTT
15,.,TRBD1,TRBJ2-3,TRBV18,CASSPKQDRGDTQYF,TGTGCCAGCTCACCAAAGCAGGACAGGGGAGATACGCAGTATTTT
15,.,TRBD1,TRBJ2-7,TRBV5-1,CASSLGAGGSYEQYF,TGCGCCAGCAGCTTGGGGGCAGGGGGATCCTACGAGCAGTACTTC
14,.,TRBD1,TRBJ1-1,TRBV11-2,CASSRRQGGTEAFF,TGTGCCAGCAGCCGGCGACAGGGAGGCACTGAAGCTTTCTTT
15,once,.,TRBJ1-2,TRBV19,CASSIDDGSHYGYTF,TGTGCCAGTAGTATAGATGACGGGTCTCATTATGGCTACACCTTC
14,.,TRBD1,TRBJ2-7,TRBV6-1,CASSEPYRGYEQYF,TGTGCCAGCAGTGAACCTTACAGGGGGTACGAGCAGTACTTC
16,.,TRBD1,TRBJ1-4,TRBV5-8,CASSHGNRGRGEKLFF,TGTGCCAGCAGCCATGGTAACAGGGGGCGAGGAGAAAAACTGTTTTTT
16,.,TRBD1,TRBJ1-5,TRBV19,CASSIWGTVSNQPQHF,TGTGCCAGTAGTATCTGGGGGACAGTTAGCAATCAGCCCCAGCATTTT
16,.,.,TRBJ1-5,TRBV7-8,CASSLAAQGEVQPQHF,TGTGCCAGCAGCTTAGCCGCACAGGGAGAAGTTCAGCCCCAGCATTTT
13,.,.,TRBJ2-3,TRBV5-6,CASSLVRRDPQYF,TGTGCCAGCAGCTTGGTACGGAGGGATCCGCAGTATTTT
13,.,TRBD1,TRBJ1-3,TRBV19,CASSQGVGNTIYF,TGTGCCAGTTCACAGGGGGTAGGAAACACCATATATTTT
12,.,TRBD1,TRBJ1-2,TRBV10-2,CATATGNYGYTF,TGCGCCACCGCGACAGGGAATTATGGCTACACCTTC
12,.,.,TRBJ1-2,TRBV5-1,CASSAQTGGYTF,TGCGCCAGCAGCGCCCAGACAGGAGGCTACACCTTC
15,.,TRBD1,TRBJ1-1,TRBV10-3,CAISESGGQWTEAFF,TGTGCCATCAGTGAGTCAGGGGGCCAGTGGACTGAAGCTTTCTTT
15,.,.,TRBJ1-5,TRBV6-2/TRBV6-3,CASSYLTGRNQPQHF,TGTGCCAGCAGTTACCTGACAGGTCGCAATCAGCCCCAGCATTTT
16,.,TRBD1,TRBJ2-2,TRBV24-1,CATSDSGGLNTGELFF,TGTGCCACCAGTGATTCAGGGGGCTTGAACACCGGGGAGCTGTTTTTT
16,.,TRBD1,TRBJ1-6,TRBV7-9,CASRSSSGQGNSPLHF,TGTGCCAGCAGATCAAGTAGCGGACAGGGGAATTCACCCCTCCACTTT
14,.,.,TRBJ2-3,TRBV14,CASSQVAATDTQYF,TGTGCCAGCAGCCAAGTTGCGGCCACAGATACGCAGTATTTT
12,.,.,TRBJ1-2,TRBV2,CASTEGVYGYTF,TGTGCCAGCACGGAGGGAGTCTATGGCTACACCTTC
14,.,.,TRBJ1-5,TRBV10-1,CASSERSQRGPQHF,TGCGCCAGCAGTGAGCGATCGCAAAGAGGGCCCCAGCATTTT
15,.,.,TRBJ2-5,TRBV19,CASSPRGGPQETQYF,TGTGCCAGTAGCCCTAGGGGGGGGCCCCAAGAGACCCAGTACTTC
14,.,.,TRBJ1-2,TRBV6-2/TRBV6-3,CASSYTYQGLGYTF,TGTGCCAGCAGTTATACTTATCAGGGTCTTGGCTACACCTTC
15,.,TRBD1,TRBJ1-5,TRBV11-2,CASSTRTGGNQPQHF,TGTGCCAGCAGCACGAGGACAGGAGGCAATCAGCCCCAGCATTTT
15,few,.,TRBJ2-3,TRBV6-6,CASSRRGVGTDTQYF,TGTGCCAGCAGCCGCAGGGGAGTGGGCACAGATACGCAGTATTTT
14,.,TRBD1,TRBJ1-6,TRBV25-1,CASRTGVYNSPLHF,TGTGCCAGCAGAACAGGGGTGTATAATTCACCCCTCCACTTT
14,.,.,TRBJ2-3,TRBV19,CASSIVPSGDTQYF,TGTGCCAGTAGTATAGTCCCCTCCGGGGATACGCAGTATTTT
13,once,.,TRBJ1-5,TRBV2,CASNRQVNQPQHF,TGTGCCAGCAACCGACAGGTAAATCAGCCCCAGCATTTT
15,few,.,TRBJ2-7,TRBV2,CASRALNADSYEQYF,TGTGCCAGCAGAGCCTTAAACGCGGACAGCTACGAGCAGTACTTC
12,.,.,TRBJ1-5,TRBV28,CASGGGNQPQHF,TGTGCCAGCGGGGGGGGGAATCAGCCCCAGCATTTT
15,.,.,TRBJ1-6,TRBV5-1,CASSSRSGDNSPLHF,TGCGCCAGCAGCTCGCGTTCAGGGGATAATTCACCCCTCCACTTT
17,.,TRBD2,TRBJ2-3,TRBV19,CASTHPGRGGLTDTQYF,TGTGCCAGTACCCACCCGGGGCGGGGGGGCCTGACAGATACGCAGTATTTT
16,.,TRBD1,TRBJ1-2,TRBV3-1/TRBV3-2,CASSQDLPGGKYGYTF,TGTGCCAGCAGCCAGGATCTCCCAGGGGGAAAGTATGGCTACACCTTC